The clone carrying this TCR beta chain was recorded at least ten times. A read error may account for a junction end that differs from germline. The sample belongs to a study of blood T cells in healthy people across ages. For the second PCR, which ran for 7 to 11 cycles, a sample-barcoded 5' primer and a J-beta primer mix were used. Each CDR3 protein is one row after TCRdb ran MiXCR on the 5' RACE reads. The data hold 1.5 million to 2 million distinct CDR3 sequences, with about 28% observed a single time. This CDR3 is 13 amino acids long. The germline CDR1 and CDR2 sequences are MNHEY and SMNVEV (reference sequence).

This TCR came from a woman aged 25 to 39 in good health. V and J are TRBV27 and TRBJ1-6, with no clear D. The sample taken for sequencing was blood. The CDR3 DNA reads TGTGCCAGCAGCTTATCGGGGAACTCACCCCTCCACTTT. Translating it yields CASSLSGNSPLHF.